This is a list of T cell receptor beta chains from one sample in a study of shared clonotypes between healthy human individuals. The data were produced by immunoSEQ multiplex PCR, yet TCRdb's version contains in-frame clones alone and is incomplete. The sample records approximately 2.5 million clones, around nine tenths being singletons. Sequenced input: naive CD4+ T cells sorted from blood. These receptors originate from a man aged 18 to 29 in good health. The CDR3 runs from the conserved cysteine through the conserved F or W. Each record gives: D gene, V gene, clone size, J gene, CDR3 protein, CDR3 DNA. D genes are given only for firm matches. A row's size may be missing; if present it is once, few, many or a size class.

D gene: -
V gene: TRBV10-3
clone size: -
J gene: TRBJ1-5
CDR3 protein: CAAGSASGVGNSNQPQHF
CDR3 DNA: TGTGCCGCCGGAAGCGCGTCGGGGGTGGGGAATAGCAATCAGCCCCAGCATTTT

D gene: TRBD1
V gene: TRBV7-3
clone size: -
J gene: TRBJ2-6
CDR3 protein: CASSQWDRGTAGANVLTF
CDR3 DNA: TGTGCCAGCAGCCAATGGGACAGGGGGACCGCTGGGGCCAACGTCCTGACTTTC

D gene: -
V gene: TRBV5-5
clone size: -
J gene: TRBJ2-5
CDR3 protein: CASTFADQETQYF
CDR3 DNA: TGTGCCAGCACCTTCGCGGACCAAGAGACCCAGTACTTC

D gene: -
V gene: TRBV19
clone size: -
J gene: TRBJ1-6
CDR3 protein: CASSTLGDSPLHF
CDR3 DNA: TGTGCCAGTAGTACCCTAGGGGATTCACCCCTCCACTTT

D gene: -
V gene: TRBV7-9
clone size: -
J gene: TRBJ2-5
CDR3 protein: CASSLGVGETQYF
CDR3 DNA: TGTGCCAGCAGCTTAGGCGTGGGGGAGACCCAGTACTTC

D gene: -
V gene: TRBV2
clone size: -
J gene: TRBJ1-6
CDR3 protein: CASKGGGDYSPLHF
CDR3 DNA: TGTGCCAGCAAAGGGGGAGGGGACTATTCACCCCTCCACTTT

D gene: -
V gene: TRBV11-3
clone size: -
J gene: TRBJ2-1
CDR3 protein: CASSPGSREQFF
CDR3 DNA: TGTGCCAGCAGCCCGGGTTCACGTGAGCAGTTCTTC

D gene: -
V gene: TRBV2
clone size: -
J gene: TRBJ2-5
CDR3 protein: CASSGQGGGKTQYF
CDR3 DNA: TGTGCCAGCAGTGGCCAGGGTGGCGGTAAGACCCAGTACTTC

D gene: TRBD2
V gene: TRBV10-3
clone size: -
J gene: TRBJ2-1
CDR3 protein: CAISETTSGRDNEQFF
CDR3 DNA: TGTGCCATCAGTGAGACGACTAGCGGGAGGGACAATGAGCAGTTCTTC

D gene: -
V gene: TRBV15
clone size: -
J gene: TRBJ2-7
CDR3 protein: CATSRDGQPPAYEQYF
CDR3 DNA: TGTGCCACCAGCAGAGATGGACAGCCCCCTGCCTACGAGCAGTACTTC

D gene: -
V gene: TRBV2
clone size: -
J gene: TRBJ2-7
CDR3 protein: CASRTGVYEQYF
CDR3 DNA: TGTGCCAGCAGGACAGGAGTATACGAGCAGTACTTC

D gene: -
V gene: TRBV14
clone size: -
J gene: TRBJ1-4
CDR3 protein: CASSHGGRKDEKLFF
CDR3 DNA: TGTGCCAGCAGCCACGGGGGGAGGAAGGATGAAAAACTGTTTTTT

D gene: -
V gene: TRBV6-6
clone size: few
J gene: TRBJ1-1
CDR3 protein: CASRENTEAFF
CDR3 DNA: TGTGCCAGCAGGGAGAACACTGAAGCTTTCTTT

D gene: -
V gene: TRBV6-1
clone size: -
J gene: TRBJ2-7
CDR3 protein: CASSAVRDMFPEQYF
CDR3 DNA: TGTGCCAGCAGTGCGGTACGGGACATGTTTCCCGAGCAGTACTTC

D gene: -
V gene: TRBV29-1
clone size: -
J gene: TRBJ1-1
CDR3 protein: CSFGVGTEAFF
CDR3 DNA: TGCAGTTTTGGTGTCGGCACTGAAGCTTTCTTT

D gene: -
V gene: TRBV6-1
clone size: -
J gene: TRBJ2-1
CDR3 protein: CASNRYNEQFF
CDR3 DNA: TGTGCCAGCAATCGGTACAATGAGCAGTTCTTC

D gene: -
V gene: TRBV5-5
clone size: -
J gene: TRBJ2-2
CDR3 protein: CASSPRVKDTGELFF
CDR3 DNA: TGTGCCAGCAGCCCTCGGGTTAAAGACACCGGGGAGCTGTTTTTT

D gene: -
V gene: TRBV5-6
clone size: -
J gene: TRBJ2-5
CDR3 protein: CASSFGRRETQYF
CDR3 DNA: TGTGCCAGCAGCTTTGGGAGGAGAGAGACCCAGTACTTC

D gene: TRBD1
V gene: TRBV19
clone size: once
J gene: TRBJ2-7
CDR3 protein: CASSRTGNSYEQYF
CDR3 DNA: TGTGCCAGTAGCCGGACAGGGAACTCCTACGAGCAGTACTTC

D gene: TRBD2
V gene: TRBV7-9
clone size: -
J gene: TRBJ2-1
CDR3 protein: CASSLGGLAFYNEQFF
CDR3 DNA: TGTGCCAGCAGCTTAGGAGGACTAGCGTTTTACAATGAGCAGTTCTTC

D gene: TRBD2
V gene: TRBV6-5
clone size: once
J gene: TRBJ2-7
CDR3 protein: CASSYSEREKYEQYF
CDR3 DNA: TGTGCCAGCAGTTACTCGGAGCGGGAGAAATACGAGCAGTACTTC

D gene: -
V gene: TRBV5-4
clone size: -
J gene: TRBJ1-4
CDR3 protein: CASSLSGYNEKLFF
CDR3 DNA: TGTGCCAGCAGCTTGTCAGGGTATAATGAAAAACTGTTTTTT

D gene: -
V gene: TRBV7-8
clone size: -
J gene: TRBJ2-3
CDR3 protein: CASSLLDPRLVRETSTDTQYF
CDR3 DNA: TGTGCCAGCAGCTTACTTGATCCAAGACTTGTTCGGGAAACTAGCACAGATACGCAGTATTTT

D gene: TRBD1
V gene: TRBV2
clone size: few
J gene: TRBJ1-6
CDR3 protein: CASSEEQGIRPLHF
CDR3 DNA: TGTGCCAGCAGTGAGGAACAGGGGATTCGCCCCCTCCACTTT

D gene: TRBD2
V gene: TRBV5-4
clone size: -
J gene: TRBJ2-7
CDR3 protein: CASGSFAVSGRSHEQYF
CDR3 DNA: TGTGCCAGCGGCTCTTTTGCGGTGAGCGGGAGATCTCACGAGCAGTACTTC

D gene: TRBD2
V gene: TRBV29-1
clone size: -
J gene: TRBJ2-7
CDR3 protein: CSVERGSGYEQYF
CDR3 DNA: TGCAGCGTTGAGCGGGGGTCAGGCTACGAGCAGTACTTC

D gene: TRBD1
V gene: TRBV4-3
clone size: once
J gene: TRBJ2-2
CDR3 protein: CASSGGTTGGTGELFF
CDR3 DNA: TGCGCCAGCAGTGGAGGAACCACAGGGGGCACCGGGGAGCTGTTTTTT

D gene: -
V gene: TRBV4-1
clone size: -
J gene: TRBJ2-2
CDR3 protein: CASRDRLGDTGELFF
CDR3 DNA: TGCGCCAGCAGAGATCGATTAGGGGACACCGGGGAGCTGTTTTTT

D gene: -
V gene: TRBV27
clone size: -
J gene: TRBJ2-3
CDR3 protein: CASSFERGFRDTQYF
CDR3 DNA: TGTGCCAGCAGTTTCGAACGAGGGTTTAGGGATACGCAGTATTTT

D gene: -
V gene: TRBV18
clone size: -
J gene: TRBJ1-1
CDR3 protein: CASSPGQSDTEAFF
CDR3 DNA: TGTGCCAGCTCACCAGGACAGAGCGACACTGAAGCTTTCTTT

D gene: -
V gene: TRBV11-2
clone size: -
J gene: TRBJ2-7
CDR3 protein: CASSPSTVGGHEQYF
CDR3 DNA: TGTGCCAGCAGCCCCTCGACGGTCGGAGGGCACGAGCAGTACTTC

D gene: TRBD1
V gene: TRBV30
clone size: once
J gene: TRBJ1-6
CDR3 protein: CAYQQTYRGYNSPLHF
CDR3 DNA: TGTGCCTACCAACAGACCTACAGGGGCTATAATTCACCCCTCCACTTT

D gene: TRBD1
V gene: TRBV30
clone size: -
J gene: TRBJ1-1
CDR3 protein: CAWRTGPTTEAFF
CDR3 DNA: TGTGCCTGGAGGACAGGGCCGACCACTGAAGCTTTCTTT

D gene: -
V gene: TRBV10-1
clone size: -
J gene: TRBJ2-1
CDR3 protein: CASSESGRGVYNEQFF
CDR3 DNA: TGCGCCAGCAGTGAGTCCGGCAGGGGAGTCTACAATGAGCAGTTCTTC

D gene: -
V gene: TRBV10-2
clone size: -
J gene: TRBJ1-1
CDR3 protein: CASSEWGITEAFF
CDR3 DNA: TGCGCCAGCAGTGAGTGGGGGATCACTGAAGCTTTCTTT

D gene: -
V gene: TRBV6-1
clone size: once
J gene: TRBJ1-3
CDR3 protein: CASSEPFHGNTIYF
CDR3 DNA: TGTGCCAGCAGTGAACCCTTTCACGGAAACACCATATATTTT

D gene: -
V gene: TRBV5-4
clone size: -
J gene: TRBJ2-1
CDR3 protein: CASSPERANEQFF
CDR3 DNA: TGTGCCAGCAGCCCCGAGCGCGCCAATGAGCAGTTCTTC

D gene: -
V gene: TRBV2
clone size: -
J gene: TRBJ2-3
CDR3 protein: CASSTADTQYF
CDR3 DNA: TGTGCCAGCAGTACCGCAGATACGCAGTATTTT

D gene: TRBD2
V gene: TRBV10-3
clone size: -
J gene: TRBJ2-7
CDR3 protein: CAARGRGGDYEQYF
CDR3 DNA: TGTGCCGCCAGAGGGCGGGGGGGCGACTACGAGCAGTACTTC

D gene: -
V gene: TRBV2
clone size: -
J gene: TRBJ2-1
CDR3 protein: CARTTLSYNEQFF
CDR3 DNA: TGTGCCAGGACGACGCTCTCCTACAATGAGCAGTTCTTC

D gene: TRBD1
V gene: TRBV18
clone size: -
J gene: TRBJ2-2
CDR3 protein: CASSPLSGTGIVAGELFF
CDR3 DNA: TGTGCCAGCTCACCACTGTCCGGGACAGGGATCGTCGCCGGGGAGCTGTTTTTT

D gene: -
V gene: TRBV10-3
clone size: -
J gene: TRBJ2-2
CDR3 protein: CAISEEGDTGELFF
CDR3 DNA: TGTGCCATCAGTGAGGAAGGGGACACCGGGGAGCTGTTTTTT

D gene: -
V gene: TRBV5-1
clone size: -
J gene: TRBJ2-1
CDR3 protein: CASSSLTLSSYNEQFF
CDR3 DNA: TGCGCCAGCAGCTCCTTGACCCTAAGCTCCTACAATGAGCAGTTCTTC